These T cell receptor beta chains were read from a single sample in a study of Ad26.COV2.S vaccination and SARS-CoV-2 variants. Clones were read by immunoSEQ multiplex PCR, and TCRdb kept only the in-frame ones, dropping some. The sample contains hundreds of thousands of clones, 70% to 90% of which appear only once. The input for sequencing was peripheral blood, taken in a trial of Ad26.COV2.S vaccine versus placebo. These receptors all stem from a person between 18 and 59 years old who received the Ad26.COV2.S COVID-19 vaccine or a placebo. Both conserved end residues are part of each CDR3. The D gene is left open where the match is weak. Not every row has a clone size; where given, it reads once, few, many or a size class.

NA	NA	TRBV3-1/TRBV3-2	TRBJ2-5	CASNLGGQETQYF	TGTGCCAGCAACCTAGGGGGTCAAGAGACCCAGTACTTC
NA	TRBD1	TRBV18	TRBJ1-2	CASSPLSDRDGYTF	TGTGCCAGCTCACCACTCTCGGACAGGGATGGCTACACCTTC
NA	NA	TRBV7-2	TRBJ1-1	CASSLWMNTEAFF	TGTGCCAGCAGCTTATGGATGAACACTGAAGCTTTCTTT
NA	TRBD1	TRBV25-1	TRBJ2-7	CASSDPSGTGDYEQYF	TGTGCCAGCAGTGATCCCTCCGGGACAGGGGACTACGAGCAGTACTTC
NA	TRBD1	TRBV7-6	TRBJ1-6	CASSLELTRGLRNSPLHF	TGTGCCAGCAGCTTAGAATTAACAAGGGGGCTCCGGAATTCACCCCTCCACTTT
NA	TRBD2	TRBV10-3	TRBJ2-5	CAIREDSGGSTAQYF	TGTGCCATCAGGGAGGATAGCGGGGGGTCCACAGCCCAGTACTTC
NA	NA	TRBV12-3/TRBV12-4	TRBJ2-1	CASSLGRDEQFF	TGTGCCAGCAGTTTGGGTAGGGATGAGCAGTTCTTC
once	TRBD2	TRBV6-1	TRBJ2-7	CASSDGLKREGYEQYF	TGTGCCAGCAGTGACGGGCTTAAGAGGGAGGGCTACGAGCAGTACTTC
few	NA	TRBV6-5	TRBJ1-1	CASSQTRVNTEAFF	TGTGCCAGCAGCCAAACGAGAGTGAACACTGAAGCTTTCTTT
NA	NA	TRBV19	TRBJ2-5	CASSTRDFLRETQYF	TGTGCCAGTAGTACCCGGGACTTTCTTCGGGAGACCCAGTACTTC
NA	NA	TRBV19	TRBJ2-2	CASSIWATGELFF	TGTGCCAGTAGTATATGGGCCACCGGGGAGCTGTTTTTT
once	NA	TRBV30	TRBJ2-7	CAWSEGSLHEQYF	TGTGCCTGGAGTGAGGGGAGTCTACACGAGCAGTACTTC
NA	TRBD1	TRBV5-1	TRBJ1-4	CASNRQGLGEKLFF	TGCGCCAGCAATAGACAGGGTTTGGGTGAAAAACTGTTTTTT
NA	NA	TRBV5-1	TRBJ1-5	CASSPGTVSNQPQHF	TGCGCCAGCAGCCCAGGGACGGTTAGCAATCAGCCCCAGCATTTT
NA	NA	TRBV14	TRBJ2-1	CASSRAASAGSYNEQFF	TGTGCCAGCAGCAGGGCCGCTAGCGCCGGCTCCTACAATGAGCAGTTCTTC
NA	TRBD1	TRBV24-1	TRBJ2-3	CATSAGQFTDTQYF	TGTGCCACCAGTGCGGGACAGTTCACAGATACGCAGTATTTT
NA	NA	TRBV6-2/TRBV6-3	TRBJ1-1	CASSYGMGPRAFF	TGTGCCAGCAGTTACGGGATGGGTCCGCGGGCTTTCTTT
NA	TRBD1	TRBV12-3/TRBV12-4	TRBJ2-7	CASSSRDRGQYF	TGTGCCAGCAGCTCTCGGGACAGGGGACAGTACTTC
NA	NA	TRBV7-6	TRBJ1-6	CASSPGRVNSPLHF	TGTGCCAGCAGCCCTGGCAGGGTGAATTCACCCCTCCACTTT
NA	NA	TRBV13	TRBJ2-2	CASSLSSPTGELFF	TGTGCCAGCAGCCTCTCTAGTCCCACCGGGGAGCTGTTTTTT
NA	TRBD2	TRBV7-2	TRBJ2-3	CASSFSSAGVYTDTQYF	TGTGCCAGCAGCTTCAGTTCGGCGGGAGTTTATACAGATACGCAGTATTTT
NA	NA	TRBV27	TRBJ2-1	CASSFRGTGYNEQFF	TGTGCCAGCTCCTTCCGGGGGACTGGGTACAATGAGCAGTTCTTC
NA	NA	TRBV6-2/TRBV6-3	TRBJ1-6	CASSPGVAYSYNSPLHF	TGTGCCAGCAGCCCTGGGGTTGCTTACTCTTATAATTCACCCCTCCACTTT
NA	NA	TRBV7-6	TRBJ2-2	CASSLAYATGTGELFF	TGTGCCAGCAGCTTAGCGTATGCGACGGGGACCGGGGAGCTGTTTTTT
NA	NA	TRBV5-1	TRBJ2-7	CASSLSLVAYEQYF	TGCGCCAGCAGCTTGAGTCTAGTTGCCTACGAGCAGTACTTC
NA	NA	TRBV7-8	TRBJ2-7	CASSQAYEQYF	TGTGCCAGCAGCCAAGCGTACGAGCAGTACTTC
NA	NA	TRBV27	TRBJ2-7	CASSLSPGLSSYEQYF	TGTGCCAGCAGTTTATCGCCAGGCTTGAGCTCCTACGAGCAGTACTTC
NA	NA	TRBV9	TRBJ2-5	CASSPSLSGRETQYF	TGTGCCAGCAGCCCTAGCTTATCAGGGAGAGAGACCCAGTACTTC
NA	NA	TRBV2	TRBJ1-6	CASSRERPFYNSPLHF	TGTGCCAGCAGTAGGGAGCGACCATTCTATAATTCACCCCTCCACTTT
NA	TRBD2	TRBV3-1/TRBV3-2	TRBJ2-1	CASSQALAGGQQFF	TGTGCCAGCAGCCAGGCTCTAGCGGGGGGACAGCAGTTCTTC
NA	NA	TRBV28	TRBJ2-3	CVSGDLTDTQYF	TGTGTTAGCGGAGACCTCACAGATACGCAGTATTTT
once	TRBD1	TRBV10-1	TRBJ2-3	CASSGGTGDSDTQYF	TGCGCCAGCAGTGGCGGGACAGGGGACTCAGATACGCAGTATTTT
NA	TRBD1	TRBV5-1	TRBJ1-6	CASRSTGDGSPLHF	TGCGCCAGCCGTTCTACAGGGGACGGATCACCCCTCCACTTT
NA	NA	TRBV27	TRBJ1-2	CASSLSGSYGYTF	TGTGCCAGCAGTTTATCTGGGAGCTATGGCTACACCTTC
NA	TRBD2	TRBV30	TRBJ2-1	CAWSVSGTSGRPSYNEQFF	TGTGCCTGGAGTGTATCGGGGACTAGCGGGAGGCCCTCCTACAATGAGCAGTTCTTC
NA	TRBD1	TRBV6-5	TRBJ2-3	CASRRQGTDTQYF	TGTGCCAGCAGAAGACAGGGAACAGATACGCAGTATTTT
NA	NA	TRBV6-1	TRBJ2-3	CASSEDVSWADTQYF	TGTGCCAGCAGTGAAGACGTCAGTTGGGCAGATACGCAGTATTTT
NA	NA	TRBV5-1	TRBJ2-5	CASSLGIKETQYF	TGCGCCAGCAGCTTGGGAATAAAAGAGACCCAGTACTTC
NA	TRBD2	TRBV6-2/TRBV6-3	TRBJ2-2	CASSLPTSGPDTGELFF	TGTGCCAGCAGCTTACCCACTAGCGGTCCCGACACCGGGGAGCTGTTTTTT
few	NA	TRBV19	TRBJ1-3	CASSIDHSQGSGNTIYF	TGTGCCAGTAGTATAGATCACTCTCAGGGTTCTGGAAACACCATATATTTT
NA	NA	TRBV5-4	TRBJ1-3	CASSFGGTGNTIYF	TGTGCCAGCAGCTTTGGGGGGACAGGAAACACCATATATTTT
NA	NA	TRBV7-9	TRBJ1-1	CASSSPGTAEAFF	TGTGCCAGCAGTTCTCCTGGAACCGCTGAAGCTTTCTTT
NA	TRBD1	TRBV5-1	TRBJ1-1	CASSLQGMNTEAFF	TGCGCCAGCAGCTTACAGGGGATGAACACTGAAGCTTTCTTT
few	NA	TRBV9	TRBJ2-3	CASSVEGRTDTQYF	TGTGCCAGCAGCGTAGAAGGCCGCACAGATACGCAGTATTTT
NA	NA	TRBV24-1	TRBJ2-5	CATSDGQQETQYF	TGTGCCACCAGTGACGGGCAACAAGAGACCCAGTACTTC
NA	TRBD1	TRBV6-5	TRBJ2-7	CASSYSGTAYEQYF	TGTGCCAGCAGTTACTCGGGGACAGCCTACGAGCAGTACTTC
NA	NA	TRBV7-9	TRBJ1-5	CASSLMGVNQPQHF	TGTGCCAGCAGCTTAATGGGAGTCAATCAGCCCCAGCATTTT
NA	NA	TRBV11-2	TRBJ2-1	CASSPYPGPRRLF	TGTGCCAGCAGCCCCTACCCTGGGCCCCGTAGGCTCTTC
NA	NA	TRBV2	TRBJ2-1	CASRAISSYNEQFF	TGTGCCAGCAGAGCTATAAGCTCCTACAATGAGCAGTTCTTC
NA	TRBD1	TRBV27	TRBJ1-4	CASSSYRDRGEKLFF	TGTGCCAGCAGCTCTTACCGGGACAGGGGCGAAAAACTGTTTTTT
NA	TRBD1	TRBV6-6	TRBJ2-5	CASSYSIQGLKTQYF	TGTGCCAGCAGTTACTCGATACAGGGGTTGAAGACCCAGTACTTC
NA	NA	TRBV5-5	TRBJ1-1	CASSLEKGTPRGYTEAFF	TGTGCCAGCAGCTTGGAAAAGGGGACCCCCCGGGGGTACACTGAAGCTTTCTTT
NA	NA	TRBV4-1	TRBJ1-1	CASSQERGRQDTEAFF	TGCGCCAGCAGCCAAGAGAGGGGGAGACAGGACACTGAAGCTTTCTTT